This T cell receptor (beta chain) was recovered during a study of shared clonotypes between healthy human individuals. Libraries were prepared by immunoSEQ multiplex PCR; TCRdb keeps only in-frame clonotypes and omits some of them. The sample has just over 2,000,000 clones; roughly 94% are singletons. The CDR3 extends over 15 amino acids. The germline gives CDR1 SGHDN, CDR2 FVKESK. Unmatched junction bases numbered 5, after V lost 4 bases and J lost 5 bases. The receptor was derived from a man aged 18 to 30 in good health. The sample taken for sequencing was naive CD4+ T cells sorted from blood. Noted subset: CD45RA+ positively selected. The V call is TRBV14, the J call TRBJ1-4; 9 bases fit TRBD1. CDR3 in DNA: TGTGCCAGCAGCCTGCGGGGGACAGGGAATGAAAAACTGTTTTTT. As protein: CASSLRGTGNEKLFF.